The clone carrying this T cell receptor (beta chain) has just a few counts. Trimming removed 2 bases from V and 8 bases from J; junction bases left unmatched: 9. Per the germline V gene, CDR1 is SGHRS and CDR2 is YFSETQ. This CDR3 is 14 amino acids long. This sample is part of a study of T-cell memory formation after mild COVID-19. TCRdb analysed the 5' RACE reads with MiXCR anew, one entry per CDR3 protein. The data show 200,000 to 300,000 distinct CDR3 sequences, approximately 10% seen once. The sequence was obtained from a man between 18 and 29 years old who had mild COVID-19 (a few samples of this study predate the infection). Cell type and time point are not known. The J gene is TRBJ1-1, the V gene TRBV5-1; 7 bases line up with TRBD1. The specimen sequenced was PBMCs or a T cell subset sorted from them (not recorded which). The CDR3 protein is CASSFSAGTAEAFF. CDR3 coding DNA: TGCGCCAGCAGCTTCAGTGCCGGGACAGCAGAAGCTTTCTTT.